This entry lists 18 T cell receptor beta chains sequenced from one sample in a study of OX40 agonist ivuxolimab in advanced cancers. Clones were read by immunoSEQ multiplex PCR, and TCRdb kept only the in-frame ones, dropping some. The sample holds about 76,000 clones; roughly 91% are singletons and the top ten take approximately 12%. The specimen was CD4+ or CD8+ T cells sorted from blood, collected in a trial of the OX40 agonist ivuxolimab. Receptor source: an adult with an advanced solid tumor such as melanoma, head and neck, liver or kidney cancer.

The rearrangement joins TRBV29-1 to TRBJ2-3, with 7 bases that match TRBD1. Per germline, CDR1 SQVTM and CDR2 ANQGSEA. Trimming at V came to 7 bases and at J to 1 base, leaving 11 bases not matched to a gene. The CDR3 extends over 15 amino acids. The CDR3 nucleotides read TGCAGCGCCACAACAGGGGCCTCTGGCACAGATACGCAGTATTTT. Translated, it gives CSATTGASGTDTQYF.

The chain links TRBV7-6 to TRBJ2-1; possibly TRBD2 for D (6 bases). The CDR3 length is 19 residues. The V and J ends lost 1 base and 0 bases respectively, with 19 bases between them. Germline CDR1 is SGHVS and CDR2 is FNYEAQ. CDR3 in amino acids: CASSLVGVAGKSSYNEQFF. The CDR3 DNA follows: TGTGCCAGCAGCTTAGTCGGGGTGGCGGGAAAGAGCTCCTACAATGAGCAGTTCTTC.

This clone was picked up one time. The V and J genes are TRBV9 and TRBJ1-4; D ambiguous. CDR1 and CDR2 (germline): SGDLS, YYNGEE. This CDR3 has 15 residues. V was trimmed by 0 bases and J by 3 bases, leaving 9 bases between them. CDR3 residues: CASSVGVRANEKLFF. In DNA form, the CDR3 reads TGTGCCAGCAGCGTAGGAGTCCGGGCTAATGAAAAACTGTTTTTT.

V and J are TRBV10-2 and TRBJ1-1, with 9 bases identical to TRBD1. The germline gives CDR1 WSHSY, CDR2 SAAADI. J was trimmed by 0 bases and V by 9 bases; bases with no gene match: 2. The CDR3 has 13 amino acids. CDR3 sequence reads: CASNRGLNTEAFF. The CDR3 DNA sequence: TGCGCCAGTAACAGGGGGCTGAACACTGAAGCTTTCTTT.

The rearrangement links TRBV5-5 to TRBJ1-2; D gene uncertain. CDR1 SGHKS and CDR2 YYEKEE come from the germline V gene (reference sequence). CDR3 length: 15 amino acids. Trimming left V 1 base short and J 0 bases short, with 10 bases between. CDR3 bases: TGTGCCAGCAGCTTGAATTCAGGATCTAACTATGGCTACACCTTC. It translates to CASSLNSGSNYGYTF.

This clone was counted a few times. J is TRBJ2-7 and V is TRBV19, with a possible D match to TRBD1 (5 bases). CDR1 and CDR2 (germline): LNHDA, SQIVND (reference sequence). Trimming pared 3 bases from V and 6 bases from J, leaving 15 bases between. The CDR3 totals 14 residues. The CDR3 DNA reads TGTGCCAGTAGTATGGGGCAGGGCTGGGGCGAGCAGTACTTC. Translated, it gives CASSMGQGWGEQYF. The variable domain in full, with the rest retrieved from reference TRBV19 and TRBJ2-7, is DGGITQSPKYLFRKEGQNVTLSCEQNLNHDAMYWYRQDPGQGLRLIYYSQIVNDFQKGDIAEGYSVSREKKESFPLTVTSAQKNPTAFYLCASSMGQGWGEQYFGPGTRLTVT.

The genes are TRBV10-1 and TRBJ2-2, with D tentatively TRBD1 or TRBD2 (5 bases each). Trimming left V 11 bases short and J 8 bases short, with 15 bases between. Germline CDR1 is WNHNN and CDR2 is SYGVQD (reference sequence). CDR3 size: 12 residues. The CDR3 region is CAVGASEGELFF. The CDR3 DNA follows: TGCGCCGTCGGGGCCTCTGAGGGGGAGCTGTTTTTT.

V gene TRBV6-6 combines with J gene TRBJ2-7; TRBD1 matches at 8 bases. CDR1 MNHNY and CDR2 SVGAGI come from the germline V gene (reference sequence). This CDR3 region has 13 residues. With 5 bases clipped from V and 2 bases from J, the junction kept 2 bases outside the gene matches. The CDR3 DNA reads as TGTGCCAGCAGTGACAGGGGAGCCTACGAGCAGTACTTC. Translating gives CASSDRGAYEQYF.

The V call is TRBV6-1, the J call TRBJ2-5; possibly TRBD2 for D (6 bases). CDR1 and CDR2 (germline): MNHNS, SASEGT. The CDR3 consists of 13 residues. Trimming cost V 1 base and J 7 bases, with 10 bases left between them. The CDR3 protein is CASSEGAEGTQYF. CDR3 DNA: TGTGCCAGCAGTGAAGGAGCGGAGGGGACCCAGTACTTC.

This clone has only one observation. The chain has TRBV30 and TRBJ2-5; 7 bases are shared with TRBD1. This CDR3 region has 13 residues. Unmatched junction bases numbered 5, after V lost 2 bases and J lost 5 bases. The germline V gene encodes CDR1 GTSNPN and CDR2 SVGIG (reference sequence). CDR3 sequence reads: CAWSRGLRETQYF. The DNA of the CDR3 is TGTGCCTGGAGTAGGGGGCTGAGGGAGACCCAGTACTTC.

V gene TRBV27 combines with J gene TRBJ1-1; TRBD1 aligns across 8 bases. The CDR3 is made up of 14 amino acids. The V segment lost 5 bases and the J segment 1 base; nucleotides outside the gene matches: 3. From germline, CDR1 is MNHEY and CDR2 SMNVEV (reference sequence). This chain's CDR3 is CASSRQGSNTEAFF. CDR3 nucleotides: TGTGCCAGCAGTCGACAGGGGTCGAACACTGAAGCTTTCTTT.

V is TRBV6-1 and J is TRBJ2-7; D call uncertain. The V end was cut by 7 bases, the J end by 2 bases, with 3 bases between. The CDR3 spans 10 residues. From germline, CDR1 is MNHNS and CDR2 SASEGT. DNA for the CDR3: TGTGCCAGCAACGCCTACGAGCAGTACTTC. As protein: CASNAYEQYF.

The chain recombines TRBV27 with TRBJ1-5; D gene uncertain. Germline CDR1 MNHEY, CDR2 SMNVEV (reference sequence). The CDR3 sequence is 14 residues long. The V gene lost 3 bases and the J gene lost 2 bases, with 8 bases spanning the gap. The CDR3 region is CASSFGSGNQPQHF. For the CDR3, the DNA is TGTGCCAGCAGTTTTGGGAGCGGCAATCAGCCCCAGCATTTT.

The V gene is TRBV11-2, the J gene TRBJ1-6; 9 bases fit TRBD1. In germline, CDR1 is SGHAT, CDR2 FQNNGV. V lost 3 bases, J lost 6 bases, and 3 bases stayed unmatched. The CDR3 loop spans 15 amino acids. The chain's CDR3 is CASSLGTGFNSPLHF. The CDR3 nucleotides are TGTGCCAGCAGCTTGGGGACAGGGTTTAATTCACCCCTCCACTTT.

The rearrangement joins TRBV6-5 to TRBJ1-1, with 9 nucleotides matching TRBD1. The CDR3 has 15 amino acids. Trimming at V came to 6 bases and at J to 4 bases, leaving 9 bases not matched to a gene. Germline-derived CDR1 and CDR2 are MNHEY and SVGAGI. CDR3 DNA: TGTGCCAGCAGCGAGGGACAGGGCGTTTCCACTGAAGCTTTCTTT. Residues: CASSEGQGVSTEAFF.

Only a few counts were recorded for this clone. The chain has TRBV11-2 and TRBJ1-5, with D perhaps matching TRBD1 (5 bases). Trimming removed 0 bases from V and 2 bases from J, with 11 bases in between. Germline lookup yields CDR1 SGHAT and CDR2 FQNNGV. This CDR3 is 16 amino acids long. The DNA for the CDR3 is TGTGCCAGCAGCTTAGATCAGAGGGGTGGCAATCAGCCCCAGCATTTT. It is translated as CASSLDQRGGNQPQHF.

V and J are TRBV5-1 and TRBJ1-1; D unresolved. Trimming removed 1 base at V and 4 bases at J, with 8 bases between. This CDR3 comprises 13 residues. Germline CDR1 reads SGHRS; CDR2 reads YFSETQ. The CDR3 protein is CASSLREATEAFF. For the CDR3, the DNA is TGCGCCAGCAGCTTGCGGGAAGCCACTGAAGCTTTCTTT.

The count of this clone is one. This sequence joins TRBV10-2 and TRBJ1-4, with 9 bases aligning to TRBD1. Germline lookup yields CDR1 WSHSY and CDR2 SAAADI. The CDR3 length is 14 residues. V was pared by 8 bases and J by 5 bases, with 6 bases of the junction left unmatched. The CDR3 loop reads CASGDRGWNEKLFF. The CDR3 DNA reads TGCGCCAGCGGAGACAGGGGGTGGAATGAAAAACTGTTTTTT.